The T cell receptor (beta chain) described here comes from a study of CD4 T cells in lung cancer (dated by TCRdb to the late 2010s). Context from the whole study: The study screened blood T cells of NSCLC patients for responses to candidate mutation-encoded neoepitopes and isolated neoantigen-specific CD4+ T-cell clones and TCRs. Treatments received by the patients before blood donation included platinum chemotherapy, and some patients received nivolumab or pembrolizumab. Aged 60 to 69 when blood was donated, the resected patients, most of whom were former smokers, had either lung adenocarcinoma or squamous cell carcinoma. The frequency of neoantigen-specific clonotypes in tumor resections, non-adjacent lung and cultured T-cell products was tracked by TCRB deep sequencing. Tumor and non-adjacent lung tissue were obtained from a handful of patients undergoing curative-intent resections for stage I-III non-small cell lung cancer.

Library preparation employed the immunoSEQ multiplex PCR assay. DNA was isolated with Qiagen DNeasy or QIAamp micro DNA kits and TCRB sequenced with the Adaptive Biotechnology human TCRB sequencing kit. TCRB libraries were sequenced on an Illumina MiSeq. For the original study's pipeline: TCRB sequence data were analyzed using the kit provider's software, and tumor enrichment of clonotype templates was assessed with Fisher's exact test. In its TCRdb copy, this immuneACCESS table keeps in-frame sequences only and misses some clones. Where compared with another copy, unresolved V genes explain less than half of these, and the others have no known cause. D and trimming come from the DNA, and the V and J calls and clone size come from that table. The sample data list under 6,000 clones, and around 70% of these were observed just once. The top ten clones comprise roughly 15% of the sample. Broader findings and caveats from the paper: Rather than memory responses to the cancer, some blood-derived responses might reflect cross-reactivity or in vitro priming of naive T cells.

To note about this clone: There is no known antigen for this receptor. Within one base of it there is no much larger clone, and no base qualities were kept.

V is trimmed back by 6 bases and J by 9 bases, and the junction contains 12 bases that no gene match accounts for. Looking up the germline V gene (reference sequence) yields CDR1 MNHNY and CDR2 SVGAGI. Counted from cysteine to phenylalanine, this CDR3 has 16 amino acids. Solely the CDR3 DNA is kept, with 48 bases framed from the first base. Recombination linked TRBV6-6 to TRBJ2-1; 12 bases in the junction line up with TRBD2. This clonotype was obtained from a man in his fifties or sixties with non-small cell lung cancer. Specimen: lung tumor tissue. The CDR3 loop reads CASRSGASGRAGEQFF. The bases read TGTGCCAGCAGATCGGGGGCTAGCGGGAGGGCCGGTGAGCAGTTCTTC.